This entry lists 7 T cell receptor beta chains sequenced from one sample in a study of early T cells in non-severe SARS-CoV-2 infection. TCRdb used MiXCR to reprocess the 5' RACE reads, holding one entry per CDR3 protein. This table holds tens of thousands of distinct CDR3 sequences, about 9.5% found once. Specimen: whole blood, collected at baseline. These receptors were collected from an adult who was a healthcare worker with PCR-confirmed SARS-CoV-2 infection or an uninfected control (not recorded which).

This clonotype showed up just a few times. The J gene is TRBJ1-3, the V gene TRBV7-2; D not resolved. V shed 5 bases and J shed 2 bases, with 19 bases lying between them. From germline, CDR1 is SGHTA and CDR2 FQGNSA. The CDR3 runs 17 residues. CDR3 in DNA: TGTGCCAGCAGCCCACCTGGCGGTATTTTCGCTGGAAACACCATATATTTT. This translates into CASSPPGGIFAGNTIYF.

This clonotype was detected many times. This rearrangement joins TRBV11-2 to TRBJ1-1; no clear D gene. V lost 0 bases and J lost 4, with 9 bases in between. Germline V gene data show CDR1 as SGHAT and CDR2 as FQNNGV. The CDR3 spans 14 residues. The CDR3 protein is CASSLDLGSTEAFF. CDR3 DNA: TGTGCCAGCAGCTTAGACCTGGGATCCACTGAAGCTTTCTTT.

This clonotype came up a few times. The chain uses TRBV5-1 and TRBJ2-4; 7 bases match TRBD1. The CDR3 is made up of 15 amino acids. V shed 4 bases, J shed 4 bases, and the junction held 8 bases outside the gene matches. Germline assignment: CDR1 SGHRS and CDR2 YFSETQ. The CDR3 DNA follows: TGCGCCAGCAGCATCGCCGGGACAGAAAAAAACATTCAGTACTTC. This codes for CASSIAGTEKNIQYF. Combining the CDR3 with reference TRBV5-1 and TRBJ2-4 gives the whole variable domain KAGVTQTPRYLIKTRGQQVTLSCSPISGHRSVSWYQQTPGQGLQFLFEYFSETQRNKGNFPGRFSGRQFSNSRSEMNVSTLELGDSALYLCASSIAGTEKNIQYFGAGTRLSVL.

The sample holds a few counts of this clonotype. The rearrangement joins TRBV20-1 to TRBJ2-7, with 8 bases identical to TRBD2. CDR3 length: 13 amino acids. The germline V gene has CDR1 DFQATT and CDR2 SNEGSKA (reference sequence). With V trimmed by 4 bases and J by 2 bases, 4 bases remained unmatched. CDR3 in amino acids: CSATAGGTYEQYF. CDR3 nucleotide sequence: TGCAGTGCTACTGCGGGGGGAACCTACGAGCAGTACTTC.

This clonotype was seen a handful of times. The genes are TRBV30 and TRBJ1-2, with D uncertain. The germline gives CDR1 GTSNPN, CDR2 SVGIG (reference sequence). The CDR3 is 12 amino acids. Between the trimmed V and J ends, which lost 5 bases and 8 bases, there was a span of 15 bases. The CDR3 bases are TGTGCCTGGGGAACCGGGGTAAAAGGCTACACCTTC. Protein sequence: CAWGTGVKGYTF.

There are a few counts of this clonotype. This chain joins TRBV11-3 and TRBJ2-7; D possibly corresponds to TRBD2 (6 bases). Germline CDR1 reads SGHNT; CDR2 reads YENEEA. Trimming shortened V by 1 base and J by 7 bases, and 14 bases separated the two germline ends. This CDR3 comprises 14 residues. This CDR3 is CASSLGASAGEQYF. DNA of the CDR3: TGTGCCAGCAGCTTAGGAGCATCCGCGGGAGAGCAGTACTTC. The full variable domain, with the rest looked up from reference TRBV11-3 and TRBJ2-7, is EAGVVQSPRYKIIEKKQPVAFWCNPISGHNTLYWYLQNLGQGPELLIRYENEEAVDDSQLPKDRFSAERLKGVDSTLKIQPAELGDSAVYLCASSLGASAGEQYFGPGTRLTVT.

J is TRBJ1-1 and V is TRBV7-9; perhaps TRBD1 as D (6 bases). The CDR3 length is 12 residues. Between the trimmed V and J ends, which lost 5 bases and 7 bases, there was a span of 11 bases. Germline CDR1 and CDR2: SEHNR and FQNEAQ (reference sequence). DNA for the CDR3: TGTGCCAGCAGCCCGGACAGCCTTGAAGCTTTCTTT. This codes for CASSPDSLEAFF. The full variable domain, its missing parts supplied by reference TRBV7-9 and TRBJ1-1, is DTGVSQNPRHKITKRGQNVTFRCDPISEHNRLYWYRQTLGQGPEFLTYFQNEAQLEKSRLLSDRFSAERPKGSFSTLEIQRTEQGDSAMYLCASSPDSLEAFFGQGTRLTVV.